The present T cell receptor beta chain was sequenced within a study of T-cell reconstitution after alpha-beta-depleted transplantation in children. This clonotype was seen many times. Library preparation (for TCRbeta) was performed with unique molecular identifiers. TCRdb reanalysed the PCR reads using MiXCR and keeps one entry per CDR3 protein. In the table there are approximately 500,000 distinct CDR3 sequences, about 10% of which are singletons. There are 16 residues in the CDR3. The junction had 15 bases not matched to a gene; V was cut back by 4 bases and J by 11 bases. The germline V gene has CDR1 KGHDR and CDR2 SFDVKD.

The chain couples TRBV24-1 to TRBJ2-3; 9 bases align to TRBD1. Sequencing used PBMCs, obtained before TCRalphabeta/CD19-depleted stem cell transplant. The origin of this receptor is a child aged 2 to 9 with inherited bone marrow failure, due to receive a stem cell transplant. The DNA for the CDR3 is TGTGCCACCAGTGACCGGACAGGGGAGAGCGGATGGGGGCAGTATTTT. It translates to CATSDRTGESGWGQYF.